The 30 T cell receptor beta chains given below trace back to one sample, sequenced in a study of sequential checkpoint blockade in melanoma. The treatment here: randomized to nivolumab then ipilimumab (arm A) or the reverse (arm B). Libraries were prepared by immunoSEQ multiplex PCR; TCRdb keeps only in-frame clonotypes and omits some of them. The sample has 10,000 to 15,000 clones, 61% seen once. The input for sequencing was CD8+ T cells sorted from blood (inferred from file names), taken from a patient given nivolumab and ipilimumab in sequence. Source of these receptors: a human donor with melanoma.

This clone came up once. This chain uses TRBV7-9 with TRBJ2-7; D gene uncertain. The CDR3 loop spans 14 amino acids. Germline V gene lookup returns CDR1 SEHNR and CDR2 FQNEAQ (reference sequence). V lost 4 bases and J 3 bases, leaving 13 bases between the germline ends. The CDR3 sequence: CASSSPRSGYEQYF. The CDR3, as DNA: TGTGCCAGCAGCTCCCCGAGGTCCGGCTACGAGCAGTACTTC.

The chain is built from TRBV7-6 and TRBJ2-5; possibly TRBD2 for D (6 bases). With 4 bases removed from V and 5 bases from J, the gap between germline ends came to 23 bases. The CDR3 covers 17 residues. Germline assignment: CDR1 SGHVS and CDR2 FNYEAQ. The CDR3 spells CASSSLQDGGLGETQYF. The CDR3 DNA reads as TGTGCCAGCAGCTCCCTCCAGGACGGAGGGTTGGGGGAGACCCAGTACTTC.

The chain uses TRBV7-3 and TRBJ2-1, with D perhaps matching TRBD1 (6 bases). This CDR3 is 13 amino acids long. V lost 8 bases, J lost 10 bases, and 18 bases lay in between. Germline CDR1 is SGHTA and CDR2 is FQGTGA. The CDR3 DNA follows: TGTGCCAGCGGGCCGGACAGTCTGGGCGAGCAGTTCTTC. Translated: CASGPDSLGEQFF.

This chain uses TRBV7-2 with TRBJ2-7; D is unclear. The CDR3 extends over 13 amino acids. Deletions cut 1 base from V and 3 bases from J, with 7 bases between. Germline values: CDR1 SGHTA, CDR2 FQGNSA. DNA for the CDR3: TGTGCCAGCAGCTTAGGTCTAAACTACGAGCAGTACTTC. The encoded protein is CASSLGLNYEQYF.

This clone has just a few counts. The V gene is TRBV27, the J gene TRBJ1-1; 7 nucleotides agree with TRBD1. Germline V gene sequence: CDR1 MNHEY, CDR2 SMNVEV (reference sequence). The CDR3 is made up of 16 amino acids. Unmatched junction bases numbered 8, after V lost 4 bases and J lost 0 bases. CDR3 in DNA: TGTGCCAGCAGTTCTGGCATCAGGGGGATGAACACTGAAGCTTTCTTT. Translated, it gives CASSSGIRGMNTEAFF.

The chain has TRBV5-1 and TRBJ2-2; TRBD2 is a possible D gene (6 bases). CDR3 length: 17 amino acids. With 2 bases removed from V and 5 bases from J, the gap between germline ends came to 19 bases. The germline CDR1 and CDR2 sequences are SGHRS and YFSETQ. DNA for the CDR3: TGCGCCAGCAGCTTCAATGGGCCCTCAGGAGGGACCGGGGAGCTGTTTTTT. Its protein is CASSFNGPSGGTGELFF.

A few counts support this clone. CDR3 loop: CASSLTVNTEAFF. The CDR3 nucleotides read TGTGCCAGCAGTTTAACAGTGAACACTGAAGCTTTCTTT. The chain recombines TRBV27 with TRBJ1-1; D gene unclear. V was clipped by 2 bases and J by 0 bases, with 4 bases between them. CDR3 length: 13 residues. Per germline, CDR1 MNHEY and CDR2 SMNVEV (reference sequence).

In its sample, this clone ranks as medium-sized (0.01 to 0.1%). V and J are TRBV19 and TRBJ1-1; 8 bases fit TRBD1. The CDR3 covers 14 residues. Germline CDR1 reads LNHDA; CDR2 reads SQIVND (reference sequence). The junction had 6 bases not matched to a gene; V was cut back by 6 bases and J by 3 bases. The chain's CDR3 is CASSDRGAYTEAFF. As DNA, the CDR3 is TGTGCCAGTAGCGACAGGGGAGCTTACACTGAAGCTTTCTTT.

In this sample, this clone turned up once. This chain joins TRBV27 and TRBJ1-1; 7 nucleotides align to TRBD1. The CDR3 is made up of 12 amino acids. With 0 bases clipped from V and 11 bases from J, the junction kept 3 bases outside the gene matches. Germline CDR1 reads MNHEY; CDR2 reads SMNVEV (reference sequence). The CDR3 sequence is CASSLSTGIAFF. CDR3 sequence (DNA): TGTGCCAGCAGTTTATCGACAGGGATTGCTTTCTTT.

The V and J genes are TRBV28 and TRBJ2-2; TRBD1 matches 8 bases. J lost 7 bases, V lost 3 bases, and 10 bases had no gene match. CDR1 is MDHEN, CDR2 SYDVKM, per germline. This CDR3 spans 16 amino acids. The CDR3 DNA reads TGTGCCAGCAGTTTTTGGCAGGGGGCTTTGGACGGGGAGCTGTTTTTT. Translated: CASSFWQGALDGELFF.

This sequence joins TRBV6-5 and TRBJ2-5; 7 nucleotides match TRBD1. The assigned J gene may be wrong: the sequence end matches TRBJ2-7 better. Germline V gene data show CDR1 as MNHEY and CDR2 as SVGAGI. The CDR3 is made up of 15 amino acids. The CDR3 DNA reads as TGTGCCAGCAGTTACTTCCAGGGGGTGGGCTACGAGCAGTACTTC. This encodes CASSYFQGVGYEQYF.

The gene calls are TRBV13 and TRBJ2-5, with 7 nucleotides matching TRBD1. The DNA matches TRBJ2-7 better at its end, which makes the J call doubtful. CDR1 is PRHDT and CDR2 is FYEKMQ in the germline V gene (reference sequence). The CDR3 contains 14 residues. Here the CDR3 reads CASSPPGDSAEQYF. The CDR3 DNA sequence: TGTGCCAGCAGCCCCCCCGGGGACAGTGCCGAGCAGTACTTC.

This rearrangement joins TRBV5-4 to TRBJ2-7, with 7 bases aligning to TRBD1. This CDR3 has 14 amino acids. The germline V gene has CDR1 SGHNT and CDR2 YYREEE (reference sequence). Losses at the gene ends were 0 bases for V and 5 bases for J; bases not matched to a gene: 5. The CDR3 reads CASSLAGTVDEQYF. The CDR3, as DNA: TGTGCCAGCAGCTTGGCCGGGACAGTCGACGAGCAGTACTTC.

This chain connects TRBV5-1 to TRBJ2-7; D unresolved. CDR1 SGHRS and CDR2 YFSETQ come from the germline V gene. The CDR3 is 14 amino acids. The V gene lost 0 bases and the J gene lost 4 bases, with 11 bases spanning the gap. This CDR3 reads CASSLGLVEYEQYF. The DNA of the CDR3 is TGCGCCAGCAGCTTGGGACTTGTGGAGTACGAGCAGTACTTC.

This sequence joins TRBV28 and TRBJ2-7, with 7 positions matching TRBD2. The CDR3 runs 16 residues. V trimming: 2 bases; J trimming: 4 bases; junction bases outside the gene matches: 11. Germline V gene lookup returns CDR1 MDHEN and CDR2 SYDVKM. The CDR3 DNA reads TGTGCCAGCAGTTTAGTTGAGGCGGGAGTTACGTACGAGCAGTACTTC. It translates to CASSLVEAGVTYEQYF.

This clone is a singleton in its sample. The genes are TRBV7-9 and TRBJ2-1, with D possibly being TRBD1 (6 bases). Deletions cut 5 bases from V and 1 base from J, with 12 bases between. The CDR3 contains 15 residues. Germline CDR1 is SEHNR and CDR2 is FQNEAQ (reference sequence). Written as DNA, the CDR3 is TGTGCCAGCAGCCCTACAAGGGGGTCCTACAATGAGCAGTTCTTC. The encoded protein is CASSPTRGSYNEQFF.

This clone was recorded once. V and J are TRBV27 and TRBJ1-5; TRBD1 might be the D (5 bases). The V gene lost 8 bases and the J gene lost 7 bases, with 15 bases spanning the gap. Germline V gene sequence: CDR1 MNHEY, CDR2 SMNVEV (reference sequence). CDR3 length: 13 amino acids. The CDR3 loop reads CASRGKLRQPQHF. The CDR3 nucleotides are TGTGCCAGCCGGGGGAAGCTGAGGCAGCCCCAGCATTTT.

The chain joins TRBV27 to TRBJ2-7, with 8 bases matching TRBD2. CDR1 MNHEY and CDR2 SMNVEV come from the germline V gene (reference sequence). This CDR3 region has 13 residues. Trimming cost V 11 bases and J 5 bases; bases outside gene matches: 11. CDR3 protein: CASRGGVVDEQYF. In nucleotides, the CDR3 is TGTGCCTCTCGGGGGGGGGTGGTAGACGAGCAGTACTTC.

V and J are TRBV7-9 and TRBJ1-1; weak D call: TRBD1 (5 bases). With 0 bases removed from V and 5 bases from J, the gap between germline ends came to 13 bases. The CDR3 runs to 15 residues. Germline V lookup: CDR1 SEHNR, CDR2 FQNEAQ (reference sequence). CDR3 loop: CASSLAGAGRTEAFF. The CDR3 DNA is TGTGCCAGCAGCTTAGCTGGGGCAGGGAGGACTGAAGCTTTCTTT.

This clone turned up a few times. The V and J genes are TRBV30 and TRBJ1-4; D call uncertain. CDR3 length: 15 amino acids. Trimming shortened V by 1 base and J by 4 bases, and 13 bases separated the two germline ends. Germline CDR1 and CDR2: GTSNPN and SVGIG (reference sequence). Written as DNA, the CDR3 is TGTGCCTGGAGTGCTTTAGCGGGGATTAATGAAAAACTGTTTTTT. This sequence encodes CAWSALAGINEKLFF.

The rearrangement uses TRBV19 and TRBJ1-2; 9 bases agree with TRBD1. The V gene's germline CDR1 is LNHDA and CDR2 SQIVND (reference sequence). The CDR3 loop spans 16 amino acids. Losses at the gene ends were 5 bases for V and 8 bases for J; bases not matched to a gene: 15. The CDR3 nucleotides read TGTGCCAGTAGTTTCGGACAGGGGTTGAACCTCGACGGCTACACCTTC. Protein: CASSFGQGLNLDGYTF.

This chain joins TRBV5-4 and TRBJ2-1, with 8 bases lining up with TRBD2. Trimming took 1 base from V and 9 from J; bases not matched to a gene: 9. There are 15 residues in the CDR3. Germline values: CDR1 SGHNT, CDR2 YYREEE (reference sequence). CDR3 coding DNA: TGTGCCAGCAGCTTGTCTAGCGGGTTTGCTGGTGAGCAGTTCTTC. It is translated as CASSLSSGFAGEQFF.

V and J are TRBV5-1 and TRBJ2-1; a weak D match, TRBD2 (6 bases). Looked up from germline, CDR1 is SGHRS and CDR2 is YFSETQ. CDR3 length: 15 residues. Trimming removed 2 bases at V and 5 bases at J, with 14 bases between. The CDR3 sequence: CASSFGTSADNEQFF. In nucleotides, the CDR3 is TGCGCCAGCAGCTTTGGGACTTCCGCCGACAATGAGCAGTTCTTC. Together with reference TRBV5-1 and TRBJ2-1, the CDR3 gives the full variable domain: KAGVTQTPRYLIKTRGQQVTLSCSPISGHRSVSWYQQTPGQGLQFLFEYFSETQRNKGNFPGRFSGRQFSNSRSEMNVSTLELGDSALYLCASSFGTSADNEQFFGPGTRLTVL.

This chain connects TRBV27 to TRBJ2-1, with a possible D match to TRBD2 (7 bases). Germline assignment: CDR1 MNHEY and CDR2 SMNVEV (reference sequence). This CDR3 contains 11 residues. V lost 5 bases and J 13 bases, leaving 12 bases between the germline ends. CDR3 nucleotides: TGTGCCAGCAGTACCGGGGGGCCCCAGTTCTTC. As protein: CASSTGGPQFF.

The chain links TRBV28 to TRBJ2-1; tentatively, D is TRBD2 (6 bases). Looked up from germline, CDR1 is MDHEN and CDR2 is SYDVKM. The CDR3 contains 14 residues. V was pared by 5 bases and J by 4 bases, with 12 bases between. The CDR3 DNA sequence: TGTGCCAGCAGTGACTGGGGGGAGTACAATGAGCAGTTCTTC. Residues: CASSDWGEYNEQFF.

The count of this clone is one. The V and J genes are TRBV18 and TRBJ2-7; 7 bases agree with TRBD1. Germline assignment: CDR1 KGHSH and CDR2 LQKENI. This CDR3 contains 17 residues. V lost 4 bases and J lost 2; bases outside the gene matches: 14. CDR3 coding DNA: TGTGCCAGCTCACTTAGGCCAACCGGGACAGCGACCTACGAGCAGTACTTC. Amino acids: CASSLRPTGTATYEQYF. Supplemented by reference TRBV18 and TRBJ2-7, the full variable domain reads NAGVMQNPRHLVRRRGQEARLRCSPMKGHSHVYWYRQLPEEGLKFMVYLQKENIIDESGMPKERFSAEFPKEGPSILRIQQVVRGDSAAYFCASSLRPTGTATYEQYFGPGTRLTVT.

By proportion, this clone is medium-sized. The chain has TRBV5-4 and TRBJ1-5, with D unclear. CDR3 length equals 13 residues. V lost 1 base and J 4 bases, leaving 6 bases between the germline ends. Germline V CDR1 and CDR2: SGHNT, YYREEE (reference sequence). CDR3 region: CASSLSPNQPQHF. The CDR3 DNA sequence: TGTGCCAGCAGCTTGTCCCCAAATCAGCCCCAGCATTTT.

The V and J genes are TRBV7-8 and TRBJ2-7; D is possibly TRBD2 (5 bases). The CDR3 runs to 13 residues. Germline values: CDR1 SGHVS, CDR2 FQNEAQ. V was pared by 2 bases and J by 5 bases, with 10 bases between. The CDR3 is CASSLRAGHEQYF. The CDR3 DNA follows: TGTGCCAGCAGCTTAAGGGCGGGCCACGAGCAGTACTTC.

The chain links TRBV7-6 to TRBJ2-7, with unresolved D. This CDR3 region has 15 residues. Trimming took 0 bases from V and 1 from J, leaving 10 bases between them. CDR1 is SGHVS, CDR2 FNYEAQ, per germline. CDR3 sequence (DNA): TGTGCCAGCAGCTTAGCCGTGAGTTCATCCTACGAGCAGTACTTC. Encoded protein: CASSLAVSSSYEQYF.

The V and J genes are TRBV27 and TRBJ2-7; 7 bases are shared with TRBD1. The ends lost 0 bases at V and 1 base at J; junction bases unmatched: 15. In germline, CDR1 is MNHEY, CDR2 SMNVEV (reference sequence). This CDR3 has 19 residues. The CDR3 reads CASSLSFREAGTASYEQYF. CDR3 sequence (DNA): TGTGCCAGCAGTTTATCTTTTAGGGAAGCCGGGACAGCTTCCTACGAGCAGTACTTC.